Listed below are T cell receptor beta chains from one sample, sequenced in a study of blood T cell repertoires in COVID-19. Sequencing was performed with immunoSEQ multiplex PCR; in TCRdb, only in-frame clones are kept and a portion is missing. The table includes 300,000 to 400,000 clones, approximately 90% detected once. Material for sequencing was peripheral blood. The receptors were gathered from a man in his thirties or forties with COVID-19, enrolled during active disease. Each CDR3 is given with its conserved first and last residue. A D gene is named only where the DNA matches it firmly. For some rows the clone size is stated as once, few or many, or as a class when expanded; others skip it.

V	D	size	J	CDR3	DNA
TRBV5-6	TRBD1	-	TRBJ1-2	CASRYITGTGEYGYTF	TGTGCCAGCAGATATATTACCGGGACAGGGGAATATGGCTACACCTTC
TRBV5-6	-	-	TRBJ2-7	CASSYLRVYPHYEQYF	TGTGCCAGCAGCTATCTCCGAGTTTACCCTCACTACGAGCAGTACTTC
TRBV6-2/TRBV6-3	-	-	TRBJ1-1	CASSYFPGGRRPNTEAFF	TGTGCCAGCAGTTACTTCCCGGGGGGGCGGCGACCGAACACTGAAGCTTTCTTT
TRBV20-1	TRBD1	-	TRBJ1-1	CSARRDRLAFF	TGCAGTGCGAGACGGGACAGGTTAGCTTTCTTT
TRBV3-1/TRBV3-2	-	few	TRBJ2-5	CASRPGGDAETQYF	TGTGCCAGCAGGCCCGGCGGGGACGCGGAGACCCAGTACTTC
TRBV21-1	-	once	TRBJ1-1	CASTGETEAFF	TGTGCCAGCACCGGGGAGACTGAAGCTTTCTTT
TRBV24-1	-	-	TRBJ2-1	CATSDLDYLSSYNEQFF	TGTGCCACCAGTGATTTGGACTATCTTAGCTCCTACAATGAGCAGTTCTTC
TRBV27	TRBD1	-	TRBJ1-5	CASSQTGGSNQPQHF	TGTGCCAGCAGCCAAACAGGGGGGAGCAATCAGCCCCAGCATTTT
TRBV5-5	-	few	TRBJ2-7	CASSFRDTSFKGQYF	TGTGCCAGCAGTTTCCGGGACACTTCTTTCAAAGGGCAGTACTTC
TRBV6-5	-	-	TRBJ2-7	CASSYRRGELCEQYF	TGTGCCAGCAGTTACAGGCGGGGAGAACTCTGCGAGCAGTACTTC
TRBV24-1	TRBD2	-	TRBJ2-3	CAAGLAGGPGTDTQYF	TGTGCCGCTGGGCTAGCGGGGGGGCCCGGCACAGATACGCAGTATTTT
TRBV19	TRBD1	-	TRBJ1-6	CASSPTGAHIKKSYNSPLHF	TGTGCCAGTAGTCCTACAGGGGCTCATATTAAGAAGTCCTATAATTCACCCCTCCACTTT
TRBV27	-	-	TRBJ2-3	CASSLGWNRVTDTQYF	TGTGCCAGCAGTTTAGGTTGGAACAGGGTCACAGATACGCAGTATTTT